This TCR beta chain came from a study of early T cells in non-severe SARS-CoV-2 infection. Looking at the study overall: Sequencing used unsorted whole-blood bulk RNA, so chains lack pairing. Points from the study as a whole: VDJdb matching, biased toward anti-spike CD8 responses, missed private and CD4 specificities.

This clonotype showed up many times. Its antigen is unknown. Unique molecular identifiers (one per individual cDNA molecule) were attached. TCRdb reprocessed the 5' RACE reads with MiXCR, giving one entry per CDR3 protein. The top ten clones hold 3% to 5% of a sample with tens of thousands of distinct CDR3 sequences, about 15% of them seen once. The CDR3 is 14 residues long. Trimming shortened V by 0 bases and J by 1 base, and 6 bases separated the two germline ends. Germline lookup yields CDR1 MGHDK and CDR2 SYGVNS. This receptor was taken from an adult who was a healthcare worker with PCR-confirmed SARS-CoV-2 infection or an uninfected control (not recorded which). Sequenced material: whole blood, taken at baseline. This chain links TRBV25-1 with TRBJ1-1; D gene unclear. CDR3 DNA sequence: TGTGCCAGCAGTGAATATGCGGGGAACACTGAAGCTTTCTTT. Translated, it gives CASSEYAGNTEAFF. Supplemented by reference TRBV25-1 and TRBJ1-1, the full variable domain reads EADIYQTPRYLVIGTGKKITLECSQTMGHDKMYWYQQDPGMELHLIHYSYGVNSTEKGDLSSESTVSRIRTEHFPLTLESARPSHTSQYLCASSEYAGNTEAFFGQGTRLTVV.